The 30 T cell receptor beta chains reported below all come from one sample, sequenced in a study of T cells after yellow fever vaccination. MiXCR was run by TCRdb on the 5' RACE reads, yielding one entry per CDR3 protein. The table lists roughly 120,000 distinct CDR3 sequences, around 7.2% of them singletons. This specimen was CD4+ T cells sorted from PBMCs, taken around 45 days after the first yellow fever vaccination. These receptors all stem from a man younger than 30 who received the YFV17D yellow fever vaccine.

This clonotype was observed at least ten times. The rearrangement uses TRBV20-1 and TRBJ1-2; unclear D gene. V shed 0 bases and J shed 8 bases, with 13 bases lying between them. Germline V gives CDR1 DFQATT, CDR2 SNEGSKA (reference sequence). The CDR3 sequence is 13 residues long. This CDR3 reads CSARDRIAWGYTF. DNA for the CDR3: TGCAGTGCTAGAGATCGGATCGCTTGGGGCTACACCTTC.

This clonotype appeared many times. The chain carries TRBV5-1 and TRBJ1-3, with 9 bases matching TRBD1. V lost 2 bases and J lost 0; bases outside the gene matches: 3. Germline CDR1 is SGHRS and CDR2 is YFSETQ. The CDR3 sequence is 16 residues long. The CDR3 loop is CASSFDRGNSGNTIYF. As DNA, the CDR3 is TGCGCCAGCAGCTTCGACAGGGGGAACTCTGGAAACACCATATATTTT.

This clonotype was seen many times. The rearrangement joins TRBV4-1 to TRBJ2-1, with 10 bases fitting TRBD2. The CDR3 consists of 16 residues. In germline, CDR1 is MGHRA, CDR2 YSYEKL. V dropped 4 bases and J dropped 3; count of bases not matched to a gene: 6. CDR3 nucleotide sequence: TGCGCCAGCAGCCGAGGTGCTAGCGGGAGCTACAATGAGCAGTTCTTC. This sequence encodes CASSRGASGSYNEQFF.

This clonotype has at least ten counts. V and J are TRBV12-3 or TRBV12-4 and TRBJ1-6; no firm D call. This CDR3 spans 14 amino acids. Trimming pared 7 bases from V and 7 bases from J, leaving 14 bases between. The CDR3 region is CASTFGLGNSPLHF. The CDR3 DNA is TGTGCCAGCACCTTCGGGCTAGGGAATTCACCCCTCCACTTT.

This clonotype was recorded many times. The chain couples TRBV19 to TRBJ1-2, with TRBD1 matching 7 bases. The V and J ends lost 5 bases and 4 bases, in that order; junction bases with no gene match: 7. The CDR3 is made up of 14 amino acids. Germline V gene data show CDR1 as LNHDA and CDR2 as SQIVND (reference sequence). The CDR3 here is CASSLRTGSYGYTF. As DNA, the CDR3 is TGTGCCAGTAGTTTGAGGACAGGTAGCTATGGCTACACCTTC.

This clonotype was counted many times. The chain uses TRBV20-1 and TRBJ2-3; D is perhaps TRBD1 (6 bases). The germline V gene has CDR1 DFQATT and CDR2 SNEGSKA (reference sequence). The CDR3 covers 15 residues. The CDR3 protein is CSVPPGHLVTDTQYF. Here the CDR3 DNA reads TGCAGCGTACCCCCGGGACACCTAGTCACAGATACGCAGTATTTT.

With regard to this clonotype: This could be a read error, since a much larger clone is one nucleotide away. This sequence joins TRBV4-2 and TRBJ1-2; no definite D call. CDR1 is LGHNA, CDR2 YNFKEQ, per germline. Trimming shortened V by 4 bases and J by 7 bases, and 10 bases separated the two germline ends. The CDR3 has 12 residues. CDR3 sequence (DNA): TGTGCCAGCAGCCCCGGGCTCTTTGGCTACACCTTC. Protein sequence: CASSPGLFGYTF.

The table lists this clonotype with many counts. The chain is built from TRBV27 and TRBJ1-1, with TRBD1 matching 9 bases. V dropped 2 bases and J dropped 3; count of bases not matched to a gene: 7. The CDR3 has 16 amino acids. The germline V gene encodes CDR1 MNHEY and CDR2 SMNVEV (reference sequence). CDR3 coding DNA: TGTGCCAGCAGTTTACTACAGGGGGCTCCGTACACTGAAGCTTTCTTT. Translating it yields CASSLLQGAPYTEAFF.

This clonotype was seen repeatedly, ten times or more. The chain has TRBV7-2 and TRBJ2-1; D tentatively reads TRBD1 or TRBD2 (5 bases each). CDR1 and CDR2 from the germline V gene are SGHTA and FQGNSA. The CDR3 loop spans 16 amino acids. The V gene lost 5 bases and the J gene lost 0 bases, with 14 bases spanning the gap. The CDR3 nucleotides are TGTGCCAGCAGCGGGGGACCGATGAGCTCCTACAATGAGCAGTTCTTC. Its protein is CASSGGPMSSYNEQFF.

This clonotype occurred many times. The J gene is TRBJ1-5, the V gene TRBV5-5; no clear D gene. V lost 4 bases and J 6 bases, leaving 17 bases between the germline ends. Germline V gene sequence: CDR1 SGHKS, CDR2 YYEKEE (reference sequence). This CDR3 has 15 residues. The CDR3 nucleotides read TGTGCCAGCAGCGCGCAAGTGGGATTCGGTCAGCCCCAGCATTTT. Translated: CASSAQVGFGQPQHF.

This clonotype was observed many times. The V gene is TRBV5-1, the J gene TRBJ2-1, with D maybe TRBD1 (5 bases). The CDR3 totals 15 residues. Between the trimmed V and J ends, which lost 2 bases and 9 bases, there was a span of 18 bases. The V gene's germline CDR1 is SGHRS and CDR2 YFSETQ. For the CDR3, the DNA is TGCGCCAGCAGCTTAGGACCCTTCCTAGACAGTGAGCAGTTCTTC. As protein: CASSLGPFLDSEQFF.

This clonotype was detected many times. The chain has TRBV2 and TRBJ1-2; a weak D match, TRBD1 (6 bases). Trimming cost V 8 bases and J 6 bases, with 22 bases left between them. The germline gives CDR1 SNHLY, CDR2 FYNNEI. CDR3 length: 15 residues. The DNA for the CDR3 is TGTGCCAGCTCCACCGGCTATGGGGGGCCGGATGGCTACACCTTC. Protein: CASSTGYGGPDGYTF.

This clonotype was seen at least ten times. The chain joins TRBV25-1 to TRBJ2-2; the D call may be TRBD1 or TRBD2 (5 bases each). The CDR3 contains 16 residues. V dropped 4 bases and J dropped 0 bases, with 12 bases sitting between them. Germline V gene data show CDR1 as MGHDK and CDR2 as SYGVNS. In DNA, the CDR3 is TGTGCCAGCAGTGGTACCGGGACGGCGAACACCGGGGAGCTGTTTTTT. Amino acids: CASSGTGTANTGELFF. Based on the CDR3 plus reference TRBV25-1 and TRBJ2-2, the full variable domain is EADIYQTPRYLVIGTGKKITLECSQTMGHDKMYWYQQDPGMELHLIHYSYGVNSTEKGDLSSESTVSRIRTEHFPLTLESARPSHTSQYLCASSGTGTANTGELFFGEGSRLTVL.

There are many counts of this clonotype. This chain uses TRBV3-1 with TRBJ1-1; D not certain. Trimming pared 7 bases from V and 0 bases from J, leaving 9 bases between. The germline CDR1 and CDR2 sequences are LGHDT and YNNKEL (reference sequence). CDR3 length: 13 residues. The CDR3: CASTSGLNTEAFF. The DNA for the CDR3 is TGTGCCAGCACCTCTGGATTGAACACTGAAGCTTTCTTT.

This clonotype was recorded many times. The chain recombines TRBV6-1 with TRBJ2-5; 7 bases line up with TRBD2. Germline V CDR1 and CDR2: MNHNS, SASEGT. The V and J ends lost 6 bases and 3 bases, in that order; junction bases with no gene match: 7. The CDR3 loop spans 14 amino acids. The CDR3 sequence: CASSRGGTKETQYF. The CDR3 nucleotides are TGTGCCAGCAGCCGCGGGGGAACAAAAGAGACCCAGTACTTC.

Ten or more counts support this clonotype. The gene calls are TRBV12-3 or TRBV12-4 and TRBJ2-1, with 10 bases matching TRBD2. V was clipped by 5 bases and J by 4 bases; unmatched bases: 8. CDR3 length: 16 amino acids. The CDR3 DNA follows: TGTGCCAGCAGTCCTCTCGCTAGCGGGGGTTACAATGAGCAGTTCTTC. As protein: CASSPLASGGYNEQFF.

This clonotype was seen repeatedly, ten times or more. The chain employs TRBV6-5 and TRBJ2-5; 7 bases align to TRBD2. Trimming at V came to 1 base and at J to 9 bases, leaving 5 bases not matched to a gene. Germline values: CDR1 MNHEY, CDR2 SVGAGI. This CDR3 is built from 13 residues. The CDR3 DNA is TGTGCCAGCAGTTACTGGGGCGGGAGTTCCCAGTACTTC. It is translated as CASSYWGGSSQYF.

As to this clonotype: One end of the junction is discordant with germline, which a read error may explain. The chain has TRBV5-4 and TRBJ1-2; 7 bases match TRBD1. The length of the CDR3 is 12 residues. The germline V gene encodes CDR1 SGHNT and CDR2 YYREEE (reference sequence). CDR3 sequence reads: CASSSGETGISF. The CDR3 DNA follows: TGTGCCAGCAGCAGCGGTGAGACAGGGATCTCCTTC.

With respect to this clonotype: Being one base from a much bigger clone, this may be a read error. The V and J genes are TRBV20-1 and TRBJ2-5, with D maybe TRBD1 (6 bases). Germline V gene sequence: CDR1 DFQATT, CDR2 SNEGSKA (reference sequence). The CDR3 sequence is 16 residues long. CDR3 nucleotides: TGCAGTGCTAGGGGGACGCAGGGGCTTCTGGAAGAGACCCAGGACTTC. Its translation is CSARGTQGLLEETQDF.

This clonotype was picked up many times. This chain connects TRBV7-2 to TRBJ2-3, with D possibly TRBD2 on 5 matching bases. Germline loops: CDR1 SGHTA, CDR2 FQGNSA. The CDR3 extends over 15 amino acids. The V end was cut by 5 bases, the J end by 1 base, with 13 bases between. CDR3 in DNA: TGTGCCAGCAGCCTCTCTAGCATACGCACAGATACGCAGTATTTT. Translating it yields CASSLSSIRTDTQYF.

The V gene is TRBV9, the J gene TRBJ2-1, with 7 bases aligning to TRBD1. The CDR3 consists of 16 residues. Germline assignment: CDR1 SGDLS and CDR2 YYNGEE. V was pared by 3 bases and J by 0 bases, with 6 bases of the junction left unmatched. CDR3 amino acids: CASSAFGQASYNEQFF. The CDR3 coding sequence is TGTGCCAGCAGCGCCTTTGGACAGGCCTCCTACAATGAGCAGTTCTTC.

This clonotype was seen ten or more times. The rearrangement links TRBV20-1 to TRBJ1-5; D ambiguous. The germline V gene encodes CDR1 DFQATT and CDR2 SNEGSKA (reference sequence). This CDR3 spans 14 amino acids. The V gene lost 2 bases and the J gene lost 2 bases, with 10 bases spanning the gap. The CDR3, as DNA: TGCAGTGCTAGACGGGGAGGCGGCAATCAGCCCCAGCATTTT. It yields the protein CSARRGGGNQPQHF.

This clonotype occurred many times. This chain links TRBV2 with TRBJ2-2; no clear D gene. The CDR3 extends over 12 amino acids. Trimming removed 7 bases at V and 7 bases at J, with 10 bases between. The germline V gene encodes CDR1 SNHLY and CDR2 FYNNEI. The CDR3 sequence is CASILDGGELFF. CDR3 DNA: TGTGCCAGCATTCTGGATGGCGGGGAGCTGTTTTTT.

This clonotype came up many times. The CDR3 DNA reads as TGTGCCAGCAGCCGGGACAGGTACAATCAGCCCCAGCATTTT. It yields the protein CASSRDRYNQPQHF. The J gene is TRBJ1-5, the V gene TRBV6-5; the match to TRBD1 covers 8 bases. Germline assignment: CDR1 MNHEY and CDR2 SVGAGI. Germline trimming cut 6 bases from V and 3 bases from J; bases unmatched to any gene: 4. CDR3 size: 14 residues.

This clonotype came up many times. This chain joins TRBV18 and TRBJ2-3; tentative D call: TRBD2 (6 bases). CDR3 length equals 15 residues. CDR1 and CDR2 from the germline V gene are KGHSH and LQKENI. The V end lost 3 bases, the J end lost 5 bases, and 15 bases lay between the germline ends. The CDR3 spells CASSPPGLQKDTQYF. The CDR3 nucleotides are TGTGCCAGCTCACCCCCGGGACTCCAGAAAGATACGCAGTATTTT.

At least ten counts were recorded for this clonotype. The chain links TRBV20-1 to TRBJ1-5; 9 bases align to TRBD1. V shed 6 bases, J shed 2 bases, and the junction held 5 bases outside the gene matches. The CDR3 sequence is 14 residues long. Germline V lookup: CDR1 DFQATT, CDR2 SNEGSKA (reference sequence). The CDR3 here is CSARTGAGNQPQHF. Here the CDR3 DNA reads TGCAGTGCCCGGACAGGGGCGGGCAATCAGCCCCAGCATTTT.

This clonotype was seen repeatedly, ten times or more. The chain joins TRBV7-2 to TRBJ1-1; D remains unclear. The length of the CDR3 is 15 residues. Trimming left V 5 bases short and J 5 bases short, with 18 bases between. CDR1 is SGHTA and CDR2 is FQGNSA in the germline V gene. CDR3 sequence: CASSLTGSVGTEAFF. CDR3 bases: TGTGCCAGCAGCCTAACTGGGTCCGTGGGGACTGAAGCTTTCTTT.

This clonotype came up many times. The chain employs TRBV18 and TRBJ2-5, with TRBD1 as a possible D gene (6 bases). Trimming took off 8 bases at V and 3 bases at J, with 13 bases between the two ends. CDR1 and CDR2 from the germline V gene are KGHSH and LQKENI. The CDR3 has 13 residues. CDR3: CASQSYREETQYF. CDR3 nucleotides: TGTGCCAGCCAGAGTTACAGGGAAGAGACCCAGTACTTC.

This clonotype qualifies as medium-sized. The rearrangement uses TRBV7-9 and TRBJ2-1; 12 bases match TRBD2. The germline V gene has CDR1 SEHNR and CDR2 FQNEAQ (reference sequence). This CDR3 comprises 16 residues. Trimming took 5 bases from V and 3 from J; bases not matched to a gene: 5. The CDR3 sequence is CASSPGLAGFYNEQFF. The CDR3 coding sequence is TGTGCCAGCAGCCCGGGACTAGCGGGCTTCTACAATGAGCAGTTCTTC. Variable domain in full (rest from reference TRBV7-9 and TRBJ2-1): DTGVSQNPRHKITKRGQNVTFRCDPISEHNRLYWYRQTLGQGPEFLTYFQNEAQLEKSRLLSDRFSAERPKGSFSTLEIQRTEQGDSAMYLCASSPGLAGFYNEQFFGPGTRLTVL.

This clonotype has ten or more counts. The V call is TRBV14, the J call TRBJ2-2; maybe TRBD1 (5 bases). This CDR3 is built from 17 residues. Germline V CDR1 and CDR2: SGHDN, FVKESK. V gave up 4 bases and J gave up 1 base, with 16 bases separating them. The CDR3 DNA reads TGTGCCAGCAGCCCCCCCTCAGGCAGGGTGAACACCGGGGAGCTGTTTTTT. It is translated as CASSPPSGRVNTGELFF.